These 20 T cell receptor beta chains came from one sample sequenced in a study of T cells after yellow fever vaccination. MiXCR, run by TCRdb on the 5' RACE reads, gives a single entry per CDR3 protein. Among a few hundred thousand distinct CDR3 sequences listed, about a sixth were seen once. The sequenced sample was PBMCs, obtained 4 to 5 days after the first yellow fever vaccination. The receptors shown here come from a man between 18 and 35 years old who received the YFV17D yellow fever vaccine.

In its sample, this clonotype was seen a few times. The chain carries TRBV18 and TRBJ1-2; TRBD1 is a possible D gene (6 bases). Germline V gives CDR1 KGHSH, CDR2 LQKENI. Trimming took off 2 bases at V and 8 bases at J, with 12 bases between the two ends. The CDR3 is made up of 13 amino acids. CDR3 sequence (DNA): TGTGCCAGCTCACCATCAGGGGACAACGGCTACACCTTC. Protein sequence: CASSPSGDNGYTF.

The chain joins TRBV4-2 to TRBJ1-1; perhaps TRBD1 as D (6 bases). The CDR3 totals 14 residues. Germline lookup yields CDR1 LGHNA and CDR2 YNFKEQ. The V and J ends lost 4 bases and 0 bases respectively, with 9 bases between them. The CDR3 reads CASSPGTLNTEAFF. CDR3 in DNA: TGTGCCAGCAGCCCCGGGACACTGAACACTGAAGCTTTCTTT.

This clonotype has at least ten counts. The V call is TRBV2, the J call TRBJ2-1; no clear D gene. The CDR3 loop spans 12 amino acids. Germline CDR1 is SNHLY and CDR2 is FYNNEI. Deletions cut 4 bases from V and 2 bases from J, with 3 bases between. The DNA of the CDR3 is TGTGCCAGCAGTGCCGCCTACAATGAGCAGTTCTTC. This gives the protein CASSAAYNEQFF.

This clonotype was observed many times. This chain joins TRBV5-5 and TRBJ2-5; a possible D gene is TRBD2 (6 bases). Germline-derived CDR1 and CDR2 are SGHKS and YYEKEE (reference sequence). V lost 1 base and J 5 bases, leaving 9 bases between the germline ends. This CDR3 region has 13 residues. CDR3 nucleotides: TGTGCCAGCAGCTTGCCGGGGGAGGAGACCCAGTACTTC. It yields the protein CASSLPGEETQYF.

This clonotype was counted between two and nine times. The V gene is TRBV20-1, the J gene TRBJ1-2; 8 bases are a match to TRBD1. J lost 6 bases, V lost 5 bases, and 5 bases had no gene match. CDR3 length equals 12 residues. Per germline, CDR1 DFQATT and CDR2 SNEGSKA (reference sequence). The CDR3 is CSAPDRAHGYTF. CDR3 nucleotide sequence: TGCAGTGCTCCGGACAGGGCTCATGGCTACACCTTC.

This chain uses TRBV5-4 with TRBJ1-4; D call uncertain. Looked up from germline, CDR1 is SGHNT and CDR2 is YYREEE (reference sequence). Trimming shortened V by 0 bases and J by 11 bases, and 14 bases separated the two germline ends. There are 14 residues in the CDR3. The CDR3 sequence is CASSLEAAESKLFF. DNA for the CDR3: TGTGCCAGCAGCTTGGAGGCAGCCGAGTCTAAACTGTTTTTT. Using reference TRBV5-4 and TRBJ1-4 for the parts outside the CDR3, the full variable domain is ETGVTQSPTHLIKTRGQQVTLRCSSQSGHNTVSWYQQALGQGPQFIFQYYREEENGRGNFPPRFSGLQFPNYSSELNVNALELDDSALYLCASSLEAAESKLFFGSGTQLSVL.

V and J are TRBV7-9 and TRBJ2-1, with D unclear. V was pared by 7 bases and J by 8 bases, with 18 bases between. Per germline, CDR1 SEHNR and CDR2 FQNEAQ (reference sequence). CDR3 size: 14 residues. The CDR3 loop reads CASIKGFEVDEQFF. The CDR3 bases are TGTGCCAGCATTAAAGGGTTCGAAGTCGATGAGCAGTTCTTC.

This clonotype was found a few times. This chain connects TRBV11-2 to TRBJ1-1; D remains ambiguous. CDR3 size: 14 residues. Germline V gives CDR1 SGHAT, CDR2 FQNNGV. Trimming stripped 4 bases from V and 1 base from J, with 10 bases between. The chain's CDR3 is CASSSFWQNTEAFF. In DNA, the CDR3 is TGTGCCAGCAGCTCGTTTTGGCAGAACACTGAAGCTTTCTTT.

V usage is TRBV12-3 or TRBV12-4 and J usage is TRBJ1-4, with 8 bases identical to TRBD1. This CDR3 is built from 13 residues. Trimming cost V 4 bases and J 14 bases; bases outside gene matches: 9. CDR3 nucleotide sequence: TGTGCCAGCAGTTCAGAGACAGGGGTCGGGCTGTTTTTT. Its protein is CASSSETGVGLFF.

This clonotype was counted only a few times. This rearrangement joins TRBV6-1 to TRBJ2-7; a possible D gene is TRBD2 (5 bases). Trimming removed 6 bases from V and 1 base from J, with 16 bases in between. The CDR3 consists of 15 residues. Germline assignment: CDR1 MNHNS and CDR2 SASEGT. The CDR3 is CASSPGSPSSYEQYF. CDR3 sequence (DNA): TGTGCCAGCAGCCCGGGGTCCCCTTCTTCCTACGAGCAGTACTTC.

This rearrangement joins TRBV10-3 to TRBJ1-2, with 9 bases lining up with TRBD1. V was clipped by 10 bases and J by 2 bases; unmatched bases: 20. The CDR3 sequence is 18 residues long. The germline V gene has CDR1 ENHRY and CDR2 SYGVKD. The CDR3 loop reads CATKGQGAPITRNYGYTF. In DNA form, the CDR3 reads TGTGCCACCAAGGGACAGGGTGCTCCAATAACCAGGAACTATGGCTACACCTTC.

The chain has TRBV4-3 and TRBJ1-6; 7 nucleotides align to TRBD1. Germline V gives CDR1 LGHNA, CDR2 YSLEER. This CDR3 is built from 14 residues. J lost 6 bases, V lost 3 bases, and 2 bases had no gene match. The CDR3 bases are TGCGCCAGCAGCCACGGGACAGCTAATTCACCCCTCCACTTT. It yields the protein CASSHGTANSPLHF.

This clonotype was found a few times. The CDR3 coding sequence is TGTGCCATCAGTCAAACAGGGGGCCGCGGTGAAGCTTTCTTT. Translated: CAISQTGGRGEAFF. The chain employs TRBV10-3 and TRBJ1-1; 9 bases map to TRBD1. The V gene end was trimmed by 5 bases and the J gene end by 7 bases; junction bases not matched to a gene: 8. Germline-derived CDR1 and CDR2 are ENHRY and SYGVKD. There are 14 residues in the CDR3.

There are a few counts of this clonotype. V usage is TRBV30 and J usage is TRBJ2-3; the match to TRBD1 covers 7 bases. Germline V gene data show CDR1 as GTSNPN and CDR2 as SVGIG (reference sequence). Germline trimming cut 0 bases from V and 3 bases from J; bases unmatched to any gene: 6. The CDR3 extends over 15 amino acids. The CDR3 is CAWSVGQGVTDTQYF. CDR3 in DNA: TGTGCCTGGAGTGTTGGGCAGGGGGTAACAGATACGCAGTATTTT.

The chain is built from TRBV6-1 and TRBJ2-4; D gene ambiguous. The length of the CDR3 is 11 residues. In germline, CDR1 is MNHNS, CDR2 SASEGT. Trimming removed 7 bases from V and 13 bases from J, with 14 bases in between. CDR3 in amino acids: CASTNGPPQYF. DNA of the CDR3: TGTGCCAGCACCAACGGACCTCCCCAGTACTTC.

The chain combines TRBV7-9 with TRBJ1-2; no clear D gene. The CDR3 is 13 amino acids. Trimming removed 4 bases from V and 3 bases from J, with 9 bases in between. CDR1 and CDR2 from the germline V gene are SEHNR and FQNEAQ (reference sequence). The CDR3 region is CASSSQEYYGYTF. CDR3 coding DNA: TGTGCCAGCAGCTCCCAGGAATACTATGGCTACACCTTC. Filled out from reference TRBV7-9 and TRBJ1-2, the complete variable domain reads DTGVSQNPRHKITKRGQNVTFRCDPISEHNRLYWYRQTLGQGPEFLTYFQNEAQLEKSRLLSDRFSAERPKGSFSTLEIQRTEQGDSAMYLCASSSQEYYGYTFGSGTRLTVV.

The gene calls are TRBV5-1 and TRBJ2-5; D perhaps matches TRBD2 (7 bases). Germline assignment: CDR1 SGHRS and CDR2 YFSETQ. The CDR3 extends over 16 amino acids. Trimming removed 0 bases at V and 1 base at J, with 13 bases between. CDR3 nucleotides: TGCGCCAGCAGCTTGGGGGCGGGGGCCCTCCAAGAGACCCAGTACTTC. Translated: CASSLGAGALQETQYF. Supplemented by reference TRBV5-1 and TRBJ2-5, the full variable domain reads KAGVTQTPRYLIKTRGQQVTLSCSPISGHRSVSWYQQTPGQGLQFLFEYFSETQRNKGNFPGRFSGRQFSNSRSEMNVSTLELGDSALYLCASSLGAGALQETQYFGPGTRLLVL.

The chain recombines TRBV4-1 with TRBJ1-5, with no clear D. Trimming removed 7 bases from V and 6 bases from J, with 16 bases in between. This CDR3 comprises 14 residues. Germline V gene sequence: CDR1 MGHRA, CDR2 YSYEKL. Here the CDR3 DNA reads TGCGCCAGCATGCCCTCGGGTGTGGGTCAGCCCCAGCATTTT. Translating gives CASMPSGVGQPQHF.

This chain joins TRBV6-6 and TRBJ1-5; D gene ambiguous. This CDR3 region has 13 residues. V was clipped by 5 bases and J by 4 bases, with 9 bases between them. Germline CDR1 reads MNHNY; CDR2 reads SVGAGI (reference sequence). CDR3 bases: TGTGCCAGCAGTCGCCCCGCGAATCAGCCCCAGCATTTT. Amino acids: CASSRPANQPQHF.

V usage is TRBV29-1 and J usage is TRBJ1-4, with D maybe TRBD1 (6 bases). V shed 6 bases and J shed 8 bases, with 16 bases lying between them. The CDR3 covers 13 residues. Per the germline V gene, CDR1 is SQVTM and CDR2 is ANQGSEA. The chain's CDR3 is CSVQQGSREKLFF. The CDR3 DNA is TGCAGCGTACAACAGGGCTCTCGGGAAAAACTGTTTTTT.